The present entry profiles one TCR beta chain with its context. Trimming cost V 3 bases and J 2 bases, with 7 bases left between them. This CDR3 is 13 amino acids long. The data belong to a study of blood T cell repertoires in COVID-19. Study-level background: The analysed material was cDNA or gDNA that came from T cells, B-cell-depleted T cells, or PBMCs.

Data came from immunoSEQ multiplex PCR; TCRdb stores just in-frame clones and leaves some out. The table records a few hundred thousand clones, over 75% of them present only once. Sequencing was done on a sample of peripheral blood. The source of this sequence is a man aged 50-59 years with active or convalescent COVID-19. The gene calls are TRBV12-3 or TRBV12-4 and TRBJ1-1, with no clear D. The CDR3: CASSFTHNTEAFF. The CDR3 region has the DNA TGTGCCAGCAGTTTCACACATAACACTGAAGCTTTCTTT.